The source of this TCR beta chain is a study of cytomegalovirus exposure and HLA in healthy donors. Across the study: Inside one of the first data releases sat around 80 million unique TCRs taken from HLA-typed donors. General study points: The authors judged a highly shared variant cluster likely a sequencing artifact.

PCR used 60 Vbeta primers and 13 Jbeta primers. TCRdb's copy holds only in-frame clones and misses some; the assay was immunoSEQ multiplex PCR. This repertoire shows 160,000 or so clones, more than 70% found once; its top ten account for about 1%. On this clone: Its antigen is not known.

The germline CDR1 and CDR2 sequences are SGHVS and FQNEAQ. V lost 2 bases, J lost 0 bases, and 10 bases lay in between. The CDR3 has 16 amino acids. Specimen: PBMCs. The receptor comes from a man aged 25-45 years in good health and CMV-seronegative. The chain couples TRBV7-8 to TRBJ2-2; D perhaps matches TRBD1 (5 bases). CDR3 DNA sequence: TGTGCCAGCAGCTTAAGCAGGGCCGCGAACACCGGGGAGCTGTTTTTT. Translating it yields CASSLSRAANTGELFF.